The source of this T cell receptor beta chain is a study of long-term antiretroviral therapy in people with HIV. Overall study context: The oldest samples precede the 2015 immediate-ART recommendation by about a decade.

Investigators performed immunoSEQ version v3.0 at survey level. Libraries were prepared by immunoSEQ multiplex PCR; TCRdb keeps only in-frame clonotypes and omits some of them. The sample yields tens of thousands of clones, 75% to 90% seen once. Donors each had at least one pre-ART PBMC sample and at least two post-ART ones. In the United States, treatment was given to all participants with HIV. Samples held about 0.9-10 million cryopreserved PBMC, and DNA extraction followed. The germline gives CDR1 SNHLY, CDR2 FYNNEI. Between the trimmed V and J ends, which lost 8 bases and 7 bases, there was a span of 12 bases. This CDR3 has 12 residues.

The starting material was unsorted PBMCs, obtained 1 year after starting antiretroviral therapy. The chain uses TRBV2 and TRBJ2-1, with D possibly called TRBD1 or TRBD2 (6 bases each). The source is a man aged 18 to 30 with HIV. This CDR3 reads CASPKGGNEQFF. The CDR3 DNA sequence: TGTGCCAGCCCTAAGGGGGGAAATGAGCAGTTCTTC.